This TCR beta chain stems from a study of CD8 T cells in Susac syndrome. With random hexamers, roughly 0.5 to 1 ug RNA was reverse transcribed. TCRdb itself ran the immunoSEQ multiplex PCR reads through MiXCR, one entry per CDR3 protein. The table lists fewer than 150,000 distinct CDR3 sequences, 90% to 95% of them singletons. This CDR3 comprises 15 residues. Germline V gives CDR1 MDHEN, CDR2 SYDVKM. V was pared by 3 bases and J by 0 bases, with 6 bases between. CD8+ and CD4+ T cells were negatively isolated; TEMRA cells were FACS-enriched. Sequenced material: CD4+ T cells from PBMCs. The chain employs TRBV28 and TRBJ2-6, with D hard to call. The origin of this receptor is a human donor with multiple sclerosis. The CDR3 DNA is TGTGCCAGCAGTTTTTACGGCTCTGGGGCCAACGTCCTGACTTTC. Translated: CASSFYGSGANVLTF. Combining the CDR3 with reference TRBV28 and TRBJ2-6 gives the whole variable domain DVKVTQSSRYLVKRTGEKVFLECVQDMDHENMFWYRQDPGLGLRLIYFSYDVKMKEKGDIPEGYSVSREKKERFSLILESASTNQTSMYLCASSFYGSGANVLTFGAGSRLTVL.